A single sample gave rise to the 10 T cell receptor beta chains below, sequenced in a study of blood T cell repertoires in COVID-19. Sequencing used immunoSEQ multiplex PCR; TCRdb keeps in-frame clones, though not all of them. This table has roughly 220,000 clones, about 90% appearing once. Sequencing used PBMCs or T cells enriched from blood (not recorded which). The receptors come from a man under 40 who had been exposed to COVID-19.

The CDR3 nucleotides read TGTGCCAGCAGCCATAGACAGCGTCCCTACGAGCAGTACTTC. Encoded protein: CASSHRQRPYEQYF. This chain links TRBV3-1 (or the pseudogene TRBV3-2) with TRBJ2-7, with D possibly TRBD1 on 5 matching bases. Germline CDR1 and CDR2: LGHDT and YNNKEL (reference sequence). V was cut by 3 bases and J by 2 bases, with 11 bases left in between. The CDR3 runs to 14 residues.

The chain combines TRBV7-6 with TRBJ2-5; 7 bases align to TRBD2. The V segment lost 0 bases and the J segment 4 bases; nucleotides outside the gene matches: 11. The CDR3 length is 17 residues. Germline-derived CDR1 and CDR2 are SGHVS and FNYEAQ. The DNA for the CDR3 is TGTGCCAGCAGCTTAGCTGGTTCGCGGGGGTTTGGAGAGACCCAGTACTTC. Its protein is CASSLAGSRGFGETQYF.

This clone has just one count. In nucleotides, the CDR3 is TGCGCCAGCAGCTTGGACAGCTCTTCTTCTGGCTACACCTTC. It is translated as CASSLDSSSSGYTF. The chain couples TRBV5-1 to TRBJ1-2; D is uncertain. Trimming took 0 bases from V and 7 from J, leaving 13 bases between them. This CDR3 region has 14 residues. CDR1 and CDR2 (germline): SGHRS, YFSETQ.

The genes are TRBV3-1 (or the pseudogene TRBV3-2) and TRBJ1-5; TRBD1 agrees at 8 bases. The V gene's germline CDR1 is LGHDT and CDR2 YNNKEL (reference sequence). The CDR3 extends over 15 amino acids. V dropped 2 bases and J dropped 4; count of bases not matched to a gene: 4. CDR3 nucleotide sequence: TGTGCCAGCAGCCAAACAGGGGGGCCTAATCAGCCCCAGCATTTT. Translating gives CASSQTGGPNQPQHF.

The V and J genes are TRBV3-1 (or the pseudogene TRBV3-2) and TRBJ1-2; TRBD1 agrees at 11 bases. With V trimmed by 1 base and J by 13 bases, 2 bases remained unmatched. Germline V gene sequence: CDR1 LGHDT, CDR2 YNNKEL (reference sequence). This CDR3 region has 12 residues. The CDR3 DNA reads as TGTGCCAGCAGCCAAGGGACAGGGGGCCGCACCTTC. It specifies CASSQGTGGRTF.

The chain carries TRBV5-6 and TRBJ2-5, with TRBD2 matching over 9 bases. The germline V gene encodes CDR1 SGHDT and CDR2 YYEEEE. This CDR3 has 16 amino acids. Trimming took 5 bases from V and 5 from J; bases not matched to a gene: 13. CDR3 amino acids: CASSRGLAGTLETQYF. In DNA, the CDR3 is TGTGCCAGCAGTCGTGGTCTAGCGGGGACATTGGAGACCCAGTACTTC.

CDR3 nucleotide sequence: TGTGCCAGCAGGCTGGACAGGAGTACTGAAGCTTTCTTT. Its translation: CASRLDRSTEAFF. The V call is TRBV6-5, the J call TRBJ1-1, with 7 nucleotides matching TRBD1. Looked up from germline, CDR1 is MNHEY and CDR2 is SVGAGI. CDR3 length equals 13 residues. V dropped 6 bases and J dropped 5; count of bases not matched to a gene: 6.

The chain is built from TRBV7-6 and TRBJ1-6; 7 nucleotides line up with TRBD1. This CDR3 is built from 15 residues. CDR1 and CDR2 (germline): SGHVS, FNYEAQ. The trim removed 0 bases at V and 8 bases at J, leaving 4 bases unmatched. The CDR3 region has the DNA TGTGCCAGCAGCTTAGCGAGGACAGGAGATTCACCCCTCCACTTT. Its protein is CASSLARTGDSPLHF.

The chain combines TRBV12-3 or TRBV12-4 with TRBJ1-1, with D possibly matching TRBD1 (6 bases). This CDR3 is 12 amino acids long. Trimming removed 5 bases from V and 3 bases from J, with 7 bases in between. In DNA form, the CDR3 reads TGTGCCAGCAGTACAGGGTACACTGAAGCTTTCTTT. Encoded protein: CASSTGYTEAFF.

The rearrangement uses TRBV19 and TRBJ1-6; TRBD1 agrees at 8 bases. Unmatched junction bases numbered 6, after V lost 2 bases and J lost 6 bases. The germline CDR1 and CDR2 sequences are LNHDA and SQIVND (reference sequence). This CDR3 is built from 16 residues. The CDR3 sequence: CASSISVGQVNSPLHF. Written as DNA, the CDR3 is TGTGCCAGTAGTATATCAGTGGGACAGGTTAATTCACCCCTCCACTTT.